These 18 T cell receptor beta chains were all obtained from the same sample, sequenced in a study of blood T cell repertoires in COVID-19. TCRdb's copy holds only in-frame clones and misses some; the assay was immunoSEQ multiplex PCR. Of hundreds of thousands of clones listed, about 80% were seen once; the top ten hold 8.9%. What was sequenced was peripheral blood. These receptors were obtained from a man older than 75 with acute or convalescent COVID-19.

The rearrangement joins TRBV4-1 to TRBJ1-4; no definite D call. V dropped 4 bases and J dropped 4 bases, with 16 bases sitting between them. Germline V gives CDR1 MGHRA, CDR2 YSYEKL. There are 16 residues in the CDR3. The CDR3 loop reads CASSRRTIEFNEKLFF. CDR3 in DNA: TGCGCCAGCAGCCGCCGTACGATAGAGTTTAATGAAAAACTGTTTTTT.

The V call is TRBV3-1 (or the pseudogene TRBV3-2), the J call TRBJ2-7, with 11 bases lining up with TRBD2. From germline, CDR1 is LGHDT and CDR2 YNNKEL (reference sequence). CDR3 size: 15 residues. Germline trimming cut 0 bases from V and 2 bases from J; bases unmatched to any gene: 0. CDR3 region: CASSQELAGAYEQYF. In DNA, the CDR3 is TGTGCCAGCAGCCAAGAACTAGCGGGAGCCTACGAGCAGTACTTC.

The V and J genes are TRBV7-3 and TRBJ2-2; TRBD2 is a possible D gene (6 bases). This CDR3 contains 15 residues. Trimming took off 5 bases at V and 0 bases at J, with 10 bases between the two ends. Germline CDR1 is SGHTA and CDR2 is FQGTGA. CDR3 DNA: TGTGCCAGCAGCCCCGCGGGGCCGAACACCGGGGAGCTGTTTTTT. Amino acid sequence: CASSPAGPNTGELFF.

V is TRBV9 and J is TRBJ1-3, with unresolved D. The CDR3 has 16 amino acids. The ends were cut back, 2 bases at V and 0 bases at J, with 12 bases in the middle. CDR1 and CDR2 from the germline V gene are SGDLS and YYNGEE. As DNA, the CDR3 is TGTGCCAGCAGCGTCAATCCGGCGGGCTCTGGAAACACCATATATTTT. Protein product: CASSVNPAGSGNTIYF.

V gene TRBV2 combines with J gene TRBJ1-2; TRBD1 agrees at 8 bases. Germline CDR1 and CDR2: SNHLY and FYNNEI. V was clipped by 4 bases and J by 2 bases; unmatched bases: 6. The length of the CDR3 is 15 residues. CDR3 region: CASSAQGASNYGYTF. CDR3 nucleotides: TGTGCCAGCAGTGCCCAGGGGGCATCGAACTATGGCTACACCTTC.

This sequence joins TRBV21-1 and TRBJ1-2; the table gives TRBD1 as D, unverified against the DNA. TRBV21-1 is a pseudogene. The CDR3 is 16 residues long. CDR3 in amino acids: CASSKGTGAPNYGYTF. In DNA form, the CDR3 reads TGTGCCAGCAGCAAAGGAACAGGGGCCCCTAACTATGGCTACACCTTC.

The chain combines TRBV7-2 with TRBJ1-5; D is perhaps TRBD1 (5 bases). The CDR3 has 16 amino acids. Trimming left V 2 bases short and J 0 bases short, with 11 bases between. Per germline, CDR1 SGHTA and CDR2 FQGNSA. CDR3 DNA: TGTGCCAGCAGCTTACAGGGTCCGGGTAGCAATCAGCCCCAGCATTTT. This gives the protein CASSLQGPGSNQPQHF.

This chain connects TRBV7-9 to TRBJ1-5; D is unclear. The germline CDR1 and CDR2 sequences are SEHNR and FQNEAQ (reference sequence). V was pared by 1 base and J by 3 bases, with 10 bases between. CDR3 length equals 15 residues. The CDR3 loop reads CASSLGASFNQPQHF. The CDR3 nucleotides read TGTGCCAGCAGCTTAGGGGCGTCATTCAATCAGCCCCAGCATTTT. Supplemented by reference TRBV7-9 and TRBJ1-5, the full variable domain reads DTGVSQNPRHKITKRGQNVTFRCDPISEHNRLYWYRQTLGQGPEFLTYFQNEAQLEKSRLLSDRFSAERPKGSFSTLEIQRTEQGDSAMYLCASSLGASFNQPQHFGDGTRLSIL.

The chain combines TRBV6-5 with TRBJ2-7; perhaps TRBD1 as D (6 bases). V shed 5 bases and J shed 0 bases, with 8 bases lying between them. Germline loops: CDR1 MNHEY, CDR2 SVGAGI. The CDR3 extends over 13 amino acids. The CDR3 bases are TGTGCCAGCAGTCAGGGGACCTCCTACGAGCAGTACTTC. Translation gives CASSQGTSYEQYF.

This rearrangement joins TRBV29-1 to TRBJ2-7, with D possibly TRBD1 on 5 matching bases. With 4 bases removed from V and 6 bases from J, the gap between germline ends came to 13 bases. Germline CDR1 is SQVTM and CDR2 is ANQGSEA. The CDR3 has 12 residues. The CDR3, as DNA: TGCAGCGTTGGACCAGGGCAGGTCGAGCAGTACTTC. It yields the protein CSVGPGQVEQYF.

The V gene is TRBV7-2, the J gene TRBJ2-7, with TRBD1 identical over 9 bases. Germline lookup yields CDR1 SGHTA and CDR2 FQGNSA. Losses at the gene ends were 4 bases for V and 5 bases for J; bases not matched to a gene: 6. The CDR3 spans 14 residues. As DNA, the CDR3 is TGTGCCAGCAGCTCCCGGGACAGGGCCCACGAGCAGTACTTC. Translated, it gives CASSSRDRAHEQYF.

In its sample, this clone was seen a few times. The rearrangement joins TRBV4-2 to TRBJ2-7; 9 bases align to TRBD2. The CDR3 length is 16 residues. The V gene end was trimmed by 3 bases and the J gene end by 5 bases; junction bases not matched to a gene: 11. Germline CDR1 LGHNA, CDR2 YNFKEQ. This CDR3 reads CASSQALSGSPDEQYF. DNA of the CDR3: TGTGCCAGCAGCCAGGCCCTTAGCGGGAGTCCCGACGAGCAGTACTTC.

In its sample, this clone was seen a few times. The chain has TRBV5-1 and TRBJ2-7, with TRBD1 as a possible D gene (6 bases). V lost 4 bases to trimming and J lost 5 bases, with 16 bases between them. From germline, CDR1 is SGHRS and CDR2 YFSETQ. This CDR3 has 14 residues. The DNA of the CDR3 is TGCGCCAGCAGCCTCCAGGGGCGGGCCGACGAGCAGTACTTC. Amino acids: CASSLQGRADEQYF.

The chain joins TRBV3-1 (or the pseudogene TRBV3-2) to TRBJ2-2; 7 bases align to TRBD1. This CDR3 spans 16 amino acids. The germline gives CDR1 LGHDT, CDR2 YNNKEL (reference sequence). Germline trimming cut 1 base from V and 6 bases from J; bases unmatched to any gene: 8. The CDR3 region is CASSQAARGYSGELFF. The CDR3 DNA reads as TGTGCCAGCAGCCAAGCCGCCAGGGGGTATTCCGGGGAGCTGTTTTTT.

This sequence joins TRBV7-9 and TRBJ1-1, with a tentative D call TRBD1 (6 bases). The CDR3 totals 14 residues. The V end lost 5 bases, the J end lost 4 bases, and 14 bases lay between the germline ends. Germline V gene sequence: CDR1 SEHNR, CDR2 FQNEAQ (reference sequence). As DNA, the CDR3 is TGTGCCAGCAGCCGTAATACAGGGACCACTGAAGCTTTCTTT. This sequence encodes CASSRNTGTTEAFF.

The rearrangement uses TRBV19 and TRBJ1-3; no clear D. V was trimmed by 3 bases and J by 7 bases, leaving 7 bases between them. The CDR3 consists of 12 residues. Germline-derived CDR1 and CDR2 are LNHDA and SQIVND (reference sequence). The CDR3 DNA is TGTGCCAGTAGTATGCTCAGGAACACCATATATTTT. Its translation: CASSMLRNTIYF.

This sequence joins TRBV24-1 and TRBJ1-2; D not certain. V shed 7 bases and J shed 5 bases, with 7 bases lying between them. The V gene's germline CDR1 is KGHDR and CDR2 SFDVKD. CDR3 length equals 11 residues. CDR3 DNA sequence: TGTGCCACCAGCTCCCTTTATGGCTACACCTTC. As protein: CATSSLYGYTF.

The chain joins TRBV28 to TRBJ1-4; possibly TRBD1 for D (6 bases). The CDR3 contains 17 residues. Trimming took off 4 bases at V and 7 bases at J, with 22 bases between the two ends. CDR1 is MDHEN and CDR2 is SYDVKM in the germline V gene. The CDR3 DNA is TGTGCCAGCAGTTCTAAGGGAAAGGGATTAGGGGGTGAAAAACTGTTTTTT. Its translation is CASSSKGKGLGGEKLFF. Full variable domain (missing parts from reference TRBV28 and TRBJ1-4): DVKVTQSSRYLVKRTGEKVFLECVQDMDHENMFWYRQDPGLGLRLIYFSYDVKMKEKGDIPEGYSVSREKKERFSLILESASTNQTSMYLCASSSKGKGLGGEKLFFGSGTQLSVL.